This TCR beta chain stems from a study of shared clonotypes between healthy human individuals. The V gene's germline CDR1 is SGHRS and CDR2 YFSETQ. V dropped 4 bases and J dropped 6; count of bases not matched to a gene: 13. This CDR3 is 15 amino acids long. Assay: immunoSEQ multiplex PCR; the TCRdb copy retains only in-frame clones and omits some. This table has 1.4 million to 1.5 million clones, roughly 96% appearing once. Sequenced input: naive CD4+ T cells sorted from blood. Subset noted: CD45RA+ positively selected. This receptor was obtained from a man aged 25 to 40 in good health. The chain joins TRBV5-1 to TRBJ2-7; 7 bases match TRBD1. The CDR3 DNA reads TGCGCCAGCAGCCCCAGGGTGGGGGACAGTGGCGAGCAGTACTTC. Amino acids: CASSPRVGDSGEQYF.